These 30 T cell receptor beta chains came from one sample sequenced in a study of T cells after posttransplantation cyclophosphamide (dated by TCRdb to between 2015 and 2016). Libraries were prepared through the immunoSEQ multiplex PCR assay. As stored in TCRdb, this immuneACCESS dataset retains in-frame rearrangements with V and J assigned. A fraction of the clones does not appear; measured against another copy, unresolved V genes explain less than half of the discrepancy, and the remainder lacks a known reason. The sample has fewer than 9,500 clones on record, about 90% of them singletons. Together, the top ten hold about 3.9% of the sample. The sample taken for sequencing was CD4+ T cells sorted from blood. The receptors were gathered from a woman aged 50 to 60 in good health and a related stem cell transplant donor.

The V call is TRBV18, the J call TRBJ1-1; 7 bases fit TRBD1. The CDR3 contains 15 residues. Trimming removed 5 bases from V and 1 base from J; junction bases left unmatched: 7. CDR1 is KGHSH and CDR2 is LQKENI in the germline V gene. CDR3 amino acids: CASSAGGWQNTEAFF. In nucleotides, the CDR3 is TGTGCCAGCTCAGCAGGGGGATGGCAGAACACTGAAGCTTTCTTT.

This chain uses TRBV7-6 with TRBJ2-6; no clear D gene. Per germline, CDR1 SGHVS and CDR2 FNYEAQ. CDR3 length: 16 residues. The germline V and J ends were trimmed by 1 base and 0 bases, with 7 bases remaining between them. CDR3 in amino acids: CASSLVSRSGANVLTF. DNA for the CDR3: TGTGCCAGCAGCTTAGTATCCCGCTCTGGGGCCAACGTCCTGACTTTC.

This clone was recorded once. Here the CDR3 reads CASSQGTGKNTQYF. The CDR3 nucleotides read TGCGCCAGCAGCCAAGGGACAGGGAAAAATACGCAGTATTTT. The rearrangement links TRBV4-1 to TRBJ2-3, with TRBD1 identical over 8 bases. J lost 7 bases, V lost 1 base, and 4 bases had no gene match. CDR3 length: 14 residues. In germline, CDR1 is MGHRA, CDR2 YSYEKL.

V gene TRBV19 combines with J gene TRBJ2-6, with TRBD2 matching over 9 bases. The CDR3 is 18 amino acids. Germline CDR1 is LNHDA and CDR2 is SQIVND (reference sequence). Trimming cost V 4 bases and J 1 base; bases outside gene matches: 8. CDR3 sequence (DNA): TGTGCCAGTAGTACCCTAGCGGGGCCGGGTTCTGGGGCCAACGTCCTGACTTTC. Its translation is CASSTLAGPGSGANVLTF.

This clone was recorded only once. The J gene is TRBJ2-2, the V gene TRBV5-1; 8 nucleotides match TRBD2. Looked up from germline, CDR1 is SGHRS and CDR2 is YFSETQ. With 2 bases clipped from V and 3 bases from J, the junction kept 3 bases outside the gene matches. The CDR3 is 15 amino acids. The CDR3: CASSLAGVDTGELFF. The CDR3 DNA reads TGCGCCAGCAGCTTAGCGGGAGTCGACACCGGGGAGCTGTTTTTT.

The gene calls are TRBV7-2 and TRBJ2-1; 7 bases map to TRBD1. The J segment lost 10 bases and the V segment lost 1 base, leaving 7 bases of the junction unmatched. Germline CDR1 and CDR2: SGHTA and FQGNSA. CDR3 size: 14 residues. CDR3 bases: TGTGCCAGCAGCTTAGAGGTAGGGGGCAACGAGCAGTTCTTC. Its translation is CASSLEVGGNEQFF.

V usage is TRBV10-3 and J usage is TRBJ1-1; unclear D gene. Trimming removed 3 bases at V and 0 bases at J, with 8 bases between. CDR1 ENHRY and CDR2 SYGVKD come from the germline V gene. CDR3 length: 14 amino acids. The CDR3 DNA sequence: TGTGCCATCAGTGATTACAGACTGAACACTGAAGCTTTCTTT. This codes for CAISDYRLNTEAFF.

The chain is built from TRBV28 and TRBJ1-1, with no clear D. Germline assignment: CDR1 MDHEN and CDR2 SYDVKM. The CDR3 is made up of 15 amino acids. With 8 bases removed from V and 0 bases from J, the gap between germline ends came to 16 bases. The chain's CDR3 is CASHPSGSVNTEAFF. The CDR3 DNA reads as TGTGCCAGCCACCCCAGCGGGTCGGTGAACACTGAAGCTTTCTTT.

The chain couples TRBV27 to TRBJ2-7; 8 bases are a match to TRBD1. The junction had 15 bases not matched to a gene; V was cut back by 0 bases and J by 5 bases. There are 18 residues in the CDR3. Germline CDR1 is MNHEY and CDR2 is SMNVEV (reference sequence). The CDR3 sequence: CASSLSRHGQGPMDEQYF. In DNA, the CDR3 is TGTGCCAGCAGTTTATCCCGCCACGGACAGGGCCCCATGGACGAGCAGTACTTC.

The rearrangement joins TRBV10-2 to TRBJ1-1, with a weak D call TRBD1 (5 bases). The CDR3 contains 13 residues. Per germline, CDR1 WSHSY and CDR2 SAAADI. The V end was cut by 6 bases, the J end by 3 bases, with 11 bases between. The CDR3 DNA sequence: TGCGCCAGCAGCCCGACAGTTGACACTGAAGCTTTCTTT. Translation gives CASSPTVDTEAFF.

The chain employs TRBV9 and TRBJ2-1, with 12 bases lining up with TRBD2. Looked up from germline, CDR1 is SGDLS and CDR2 is YYNGEE. The CDR3 length is 23 residues. Losses at the gene ends were 6 bases for V and 0 bases for J; bases not matched to a gene: 25. In DNA, the CDR3 is TGTGCCAGCACCCCCCGGCTAGCGGGGGGGCGGTCCCACTTCGTGAGCTCCTACAATGAGCAGTTCTTC. Translating gives CASTPRLAGGRSHFVSSYNEQFF.

Note on this clone: Other DNA sequences in this specimen translate into the identical CDR3. V usage is TRBV2 and J usage is TRBJ1-6; D is unclear. Trimming cost V 2 bases and J 0 bases, with 8 bases left between them. The length of the CDR3 is 16 residues. Germline V lookup: CDR1 SNHLY, CDR2 FYNNEI. The CDR3 DNA follows: TGTGCCAGCAGTGAACCCCCGAGCTCCTATAATTCACCCCTCCACTTT. This gives the protein CASSEPPSSYNSPLHF.

The genes are TRBV7-3 and TRBJ2-2, with D hard to call. This CDR3 comprises 12 residues. V was trimmed by 5 bases and J by 4 bases, leaving 5 bases between them. CDR1 and CDR2 from the germline V gene are SGHTA and FQGTGA. This chain's CDR3 is CASSPRTGELFF. The CDR3 region has the DNA TGTGCCAGCAGCCCCCGCACCGGGGAGCTGTTTTTT.

This rearrangement joins TRBV5-1 to TRBJ2-7, with D possibly being TRBD1 (5 bases). V gave up 2 bases and J gave up 0 bases, with 12 bases separating them. This CDR3 has 15 amino acids. Germline V gives CDR1 SGHRS, CDR2 YFSETQ. CDR3 in DNA: TGCGCCAGCAGCTTTAGGGCAGGGTCCTCCTACGAGCAGTACTTC. Translated, it gives CASSFRAGSSYEQYF.

This chain links TRBV5-6 with TRBJ2-7; TRBD1 matches at 7 bases. V lost 3 bases and J lost 3; bases outside the gene matches: 3. The CDR3 is made up of 13 amino acids. Germline V gene lookup returns CDR1 SGHDT and CDR2 YYEEEE. The CDR3 DNA follows: TGTGCCAGCAGCTCTACAGGGGTCTACGAGCAGTACTTC. Protein sequence: CASSSTGVYEQYF.

The J gene is TRBJ1-6, the V gene TRBV19, with D maybe TRBD1 (5 bases). Per the germline V gene, CDR1 is LNHDA and CDR2 is SQIVND (reference sequence). V lost 5 bases, J lost 9 bases, and 17 bases lay in between. The CDR3 extends over 15 amino acids. For the CDR3, the DNA is TGTGCCAGTAGTGCTCCGGGGCCCGGGGGTTCACCCCTCCACTTT. It yields the protein CASSAPGPGGSPLHF.

The V gene is TRBV18, the J gene TRBJ2-7; D possibly corresponds to TRBD1 (5 bases). Trimming cost V 3 bases and J 2 bases, with 11 bases left between them. This CDR3 contains 14 residues. The germline CDR1 and CDR2 sequences are KGHSH and LQKENI. CDR3 DNA: TGTGCCAGCTCACCCTCAGGGTTGGCCTACGAGCAGTACTTC. It yields the protein CASSPSGLAYEQYF.

In this sample, this clone turned up once. The V and J genes are TRBV7-2 and TRBJ1-5, with no clear D. This CDR3 has 13 residues. From germline, CDR1 is SGHTA and CDR2 FQGNSA. V lost 3 bases and J 5 bases, leaving 8 bases between the germline ends. CDR3 loop: CASSFLVDQPQHF. The DNA for the CDR3 is TGTGCCAGCAGCTTTCTTGTCGATCAGCCCCAGCATTTT.

This clone was found once. This sequence joins TRBV5-5 and TRBJ1-2, with 8 positions matching TRBD1. Unmatched junction bases numbered 5, after V lost 3 bases and J lost 1 base. The CDR3 sequence is 15 residues long. Germline lookup yields CDR1 SGHKS and CDR2 YYEKEE (reference sequence). The CDR3 sequence: CASSSTTGVNYGYTF. The DNA for the CDR3 is TGTGCCAGCAGCTCGACGACAGGGGTTAACTATGGCTACACCTTC.

The V gene is TRBV5-1, the J gene TRBJ1-1; D gene uncertain. V lost 2 bases, J lost 1 base, and 6 bases lay in between. The germline V gene has CDR1 SGHRS and CDR2 YFSETQ. This CDR3 spans 13 amino acids. CDR3 DNA: TGCGCCAGCAGCTTCTCAGGGAACACTGAAGCTTTCTTT. This encodes CASSFSGNTEAFF.

A single count supports this clone. The chain carries TRBV5-4 and TRBJ1-5; 9 bases map to TRBD1. The V segment lost 5 bases and the J segment 6 bases; nucleotides outside the gene matches: 6. Per germline, CDR1 SGHNT and CDR2 YYREEE (reference sequence). This CDR3 contains 14 residues. DNA of the CDR3: TGTGCCAGCAGTCGGGACAGGGAGGTTCAGCCCCAGCATTTT. Encoded protein: CASSRDREVQPQHF. Based on the CDR3 plus reference TRBV5-4 and TRBJ1-5, the full variable domain is ETGVTQSPTHLIKTRGQQVTLRCSSQSGHNTVSWYQQALGQGPQFIFQYYREEENGRGNFPPRFSGLQFPNYSSELNVNALELDDSALYLCASSRDREVQPQHFGDGTRLSIL.

V gene TRBV5-6 combines with J gene TRBJ1-1, with D possibly matching TRBD1 (5 bases). The CDR3 extends over 13 amino acids. The V gene lost 2 bases and the J gene lost 1 base, with 6 bases spanning the gap. Germline V gives CDR1 SGHDT, CDR2 YYEEEE. In DNA, the CDR3 is TGTGCCAGCAGCTTCAGGGAGAACACTGAAGCTTTCTTT. It specifies CASSFRENTEAFF.

This chain connects TRBV19 to TRBJ2-1; 14 nucleotides match TRBD2. Germline CDR1 reads LNHDA; CDR2 reads SQIVND (reference sequence). V was clipped by 5 bases and J by 4 bases; unmatched bases: 7. The CDR3 totals 17 residues. CDR3 amino acids: CASSGGTSGRPYNEQFF. DNA for the CDR3: TGTGCCAGTAGTGGGGGGACTAGCGGGAGACCTTACAATGAGCAGTTCTTC.

The rearrangement joins TRBV12-5 to TRBJ2-2; 12 nucleotides match TRBD2. Germline V gene lookup returns CDR1 LGHNT and CDR2 FRNRAP. V was clipped by 6 bases and J by 5 bases; unmatched bases: 7. The CDR3 spans 16 residues. This CDR3 is CASGTSGGTETGELFF. As DNA, the CDR3 is TGTGCTAGTGGCACTAGCGGGGGGACAGAGACCGGGGAGCTGTTTTTT.

This clone was seen once. V usage is TRBV6-1 and J usage is TRBJ1-5, with 7 bases that match TRBD1. V was pared by 5 bases and J by 3 bases, with 7 bases of the junction left unmatched. CDR3 size: 15 residues. Germline V lookup: CDR1 MNHNS, CDR2 SASEGT. CDR3 protein: CASSLRDSLNQPQHF. For the CDR3, the DNA is TGTGCCAGCAGTCTGCGGGACAGCCTCAATCAGCCCCAGCATTTT.

The chain combines TRBV5-1 with TRBJ2-2; the D is unclear. CDR3 length: 15 amino acids. The V gene's germline CDR1 is SGHRS and CDR2 YFSETQ. The V gene lost 4 bases and the J gene lost 0 bases, with 10 bases spanning the gap. The CDR3 is CASSPSVANTGELFF. The CDR3 nucleotides read TGCGCCAGCAGCCCCAGCGTCGCGAACACCGGGGAGCTGTTTTTT.

The chain has TRBV19 and TRBJ2-7, with D perhaps TRBD2 (7 bases). The CDR3 sequence is 13 residues long. Germline V gene data show CDR1 as LNHDA and CDR2 as SQIVND (reference sequence). The germline V and J ends were trimmed by 2 bases and 6 bases, with 11 bases remaining between them. As DNA, the CDR3 is TGTGCCAGTAGTATAAGGGGAGGGGGCGAGCAGTACTTC. It encodes CASSIRGGGEQYF. Complete variable domain (other parts from reference TRBV19 and TRBJ2-7): DGGITQSPKYLFRKEGQNVTLSCEQNLNHDAMYWYRQDPGQGLRLIYYSQIVNDFQKGDIAEGYSVSREKKESFPLTVTSAQKNPTAFYLCASSIRGGGEQYFGPGTRLTVT.

Concerning this clone itself: Sequence at one end of the junction differs from germline and may be a read error. The sample has other DNA sequences that encode this CDR3 too. J is TRBJ1-6 and V is TRBV5-1; TRBD1 agrees at 7 bases. The CDR3 sequence is 16 residues long. Germline V gene lookup returns CDR1 SGHRS and CDR2 YFSETQ. The CDR3 region is CASSVGQSNNNSPLHF. DNA for the CDR3: TGCGCCAGCAGCGTGGGACAGTCAAACAATAATTCCCCCCTCCACTTT. Looking up the rest from reference TRBV5-1 and TRBJ1-6 gives the full variable domain: KAGVTQTPRYLIKTRGQQVTLSCSPISGHRSVSWYQQTPGQGLQFLFEYFSETQRNKGNFPGRFSGRQFSNSRSEMNVSTLELGDSALYLCASSVGQSNNNSPLHFGNGTRLTVT.

The chain is built from TRBV7-2 and TRBJ2-3; 8 nucleotides agree with TRBD1. This CDR3 comprises 16 residues. Germline V gives CDR1 SGHTA, CDR2 FQGNSA. Trimming removed 6 bases from V and 5 bases from J; junction bases left unmatched: 13. CDR3 protein: CASSRLQGARVDTQYF. The CDR3 region has the DNA TGTGCCAGCAGTCGCCTCCAGGGGGCCAGGGTAGATACGCAGTATTTT.

The chain combines TRBV7-6 with TRBJ1-5; D is perhaps TRBD1 (6 bases). The germline CDR1 and CDR2 sequences are SGHVS and FNYEAQ. This CDR3 is built from 12 residues. The V and J ends lost 5 bases and 10 bases respectively, with 12 bases between them. The CDR3 here is CASSEQGRPQHF. CDR3 coding DNA: TGTGCCAGCAGCGAACAGGGTCGTCCCCAGCATTTT.